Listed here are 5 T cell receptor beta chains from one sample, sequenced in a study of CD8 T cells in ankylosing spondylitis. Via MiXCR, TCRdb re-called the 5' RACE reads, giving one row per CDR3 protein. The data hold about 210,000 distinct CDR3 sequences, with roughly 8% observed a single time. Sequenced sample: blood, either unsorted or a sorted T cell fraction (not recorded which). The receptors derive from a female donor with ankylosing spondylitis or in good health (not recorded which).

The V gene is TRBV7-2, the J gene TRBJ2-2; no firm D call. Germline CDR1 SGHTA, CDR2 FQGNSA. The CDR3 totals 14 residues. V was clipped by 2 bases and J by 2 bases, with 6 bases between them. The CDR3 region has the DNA TGTGCCAGCAGCTTACCAAGAAACACCGGGGAGCTGTTTTTT. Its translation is CASSLPRNTGELFF.

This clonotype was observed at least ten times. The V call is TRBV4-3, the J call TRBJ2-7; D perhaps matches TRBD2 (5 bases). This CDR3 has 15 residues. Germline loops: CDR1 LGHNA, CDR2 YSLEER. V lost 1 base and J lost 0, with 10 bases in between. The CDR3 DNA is TGCGCCAGCAGCCAAGGGCCGGGGAGCTCCTACGAGCAGTACTTC. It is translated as CASSQGPGSSYEQYF.

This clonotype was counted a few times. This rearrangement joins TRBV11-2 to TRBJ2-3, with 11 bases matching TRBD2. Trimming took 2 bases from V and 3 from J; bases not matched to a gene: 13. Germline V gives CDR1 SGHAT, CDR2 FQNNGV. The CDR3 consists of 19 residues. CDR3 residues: CASSLLLAGEVGDTDTQYF. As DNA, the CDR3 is TGTGCCAGCAGCTTATTACTAGCGGGAGAGGTTGGCGATACAGATACGCAGTATTTT.

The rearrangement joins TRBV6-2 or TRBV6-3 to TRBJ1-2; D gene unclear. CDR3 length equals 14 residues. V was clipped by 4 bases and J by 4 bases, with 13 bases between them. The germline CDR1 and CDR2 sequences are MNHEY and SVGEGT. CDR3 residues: CASSLTAPGYGYTF. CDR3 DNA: TGTGCCAGCAGTTTGACCGCTCCTGGCTATGGCTACACCTTC.

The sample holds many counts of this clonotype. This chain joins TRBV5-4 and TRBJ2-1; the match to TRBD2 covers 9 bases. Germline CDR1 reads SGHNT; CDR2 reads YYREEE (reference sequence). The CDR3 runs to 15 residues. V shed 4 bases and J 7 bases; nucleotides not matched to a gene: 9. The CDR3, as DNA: TGTGCCAGCAGCCCAACCGGGACTAGCTTTAATGAGCAGTTCTTC. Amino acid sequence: CASSPTGTSFNEQFF.